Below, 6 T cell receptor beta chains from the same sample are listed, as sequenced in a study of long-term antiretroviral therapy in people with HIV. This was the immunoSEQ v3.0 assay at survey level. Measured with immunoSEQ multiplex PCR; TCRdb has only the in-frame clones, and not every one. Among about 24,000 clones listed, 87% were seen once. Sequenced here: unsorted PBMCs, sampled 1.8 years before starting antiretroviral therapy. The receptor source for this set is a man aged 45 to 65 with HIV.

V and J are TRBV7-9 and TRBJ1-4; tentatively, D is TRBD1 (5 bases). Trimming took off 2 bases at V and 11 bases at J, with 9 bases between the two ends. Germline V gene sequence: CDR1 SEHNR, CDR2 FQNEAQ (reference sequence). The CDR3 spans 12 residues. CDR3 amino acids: CASSLPGDKLFF. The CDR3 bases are TGTGCCAGCAGCTTACCTGGGGACAAACTGTTTTTT.

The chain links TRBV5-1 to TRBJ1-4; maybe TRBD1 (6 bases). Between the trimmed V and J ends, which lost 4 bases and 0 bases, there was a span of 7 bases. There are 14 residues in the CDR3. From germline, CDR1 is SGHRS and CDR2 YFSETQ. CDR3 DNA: TGCGCCAGCAGCAGGGGGGCAACTAATGAAAAACTGTTTTTT. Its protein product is CASSRGATNEKLFF. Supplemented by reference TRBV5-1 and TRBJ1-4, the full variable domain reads KAGVTQTPRYLIKTRGQQVTLSCSPISGHRSVSWYQQTPGQGLQFLFEYFSETQRNKGNFPGRFSGRQFSNSRSEMNVSTLELGDSALYLCASSRGATNEKLFFGSGTQLSVL.

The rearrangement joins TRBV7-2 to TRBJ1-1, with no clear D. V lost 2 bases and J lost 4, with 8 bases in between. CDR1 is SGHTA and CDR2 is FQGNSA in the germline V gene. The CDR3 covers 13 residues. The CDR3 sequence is CASSLRRTTEAFF. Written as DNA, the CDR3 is TGTGCCAGCAGCTTACGTAGGACCACTGAAGCTTTCTTT.

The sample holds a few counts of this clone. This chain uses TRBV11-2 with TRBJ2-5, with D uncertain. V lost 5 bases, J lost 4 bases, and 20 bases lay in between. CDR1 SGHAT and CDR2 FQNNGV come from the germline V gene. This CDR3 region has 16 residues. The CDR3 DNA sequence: TGTGCCAGCAGCCCCCGTTCTGGCAGCCTGAGAGAGACCCAGTACTTC. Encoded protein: CASSPRSGSLRETQYF.

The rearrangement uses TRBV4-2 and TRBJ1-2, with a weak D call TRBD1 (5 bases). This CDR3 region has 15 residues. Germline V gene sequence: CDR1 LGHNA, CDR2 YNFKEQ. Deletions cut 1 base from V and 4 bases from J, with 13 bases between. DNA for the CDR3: TGTGCCAGCAGCCAAGTTGGCCAGGGTGGCTATGGCTACACCTTC. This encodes CASSQVGQGGYGYTF.

As DNA, the CDR3 is TGCGCCAGCAGCTCGACACCCCAAGAGACCCAGTACTTC. Translating gives CASSSTPQETQYF. The chain is built from TRBV5-1 and TRBJ2-5; D gene uncertain. V was clipped by 3 bases and J by 1 base, with 7 bases between them. The V gene's germline CDR1 is SGHRS and CDR2 YFSETQ. The CDR3 spans 13 residues.